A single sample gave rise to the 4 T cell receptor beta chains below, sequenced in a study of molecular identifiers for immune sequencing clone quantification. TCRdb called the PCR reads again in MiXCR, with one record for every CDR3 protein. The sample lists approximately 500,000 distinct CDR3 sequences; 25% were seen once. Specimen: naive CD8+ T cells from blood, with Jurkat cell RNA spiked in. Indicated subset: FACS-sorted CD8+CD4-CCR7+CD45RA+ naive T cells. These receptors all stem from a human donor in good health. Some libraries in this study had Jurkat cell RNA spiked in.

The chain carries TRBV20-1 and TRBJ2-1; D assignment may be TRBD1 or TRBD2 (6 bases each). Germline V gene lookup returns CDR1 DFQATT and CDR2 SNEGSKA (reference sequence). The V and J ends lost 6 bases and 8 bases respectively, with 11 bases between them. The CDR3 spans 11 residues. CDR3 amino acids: CSARGGYEQFF. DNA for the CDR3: TGCAGTGCCCGAGGGGGGTATGAGCAGTTCTTC.

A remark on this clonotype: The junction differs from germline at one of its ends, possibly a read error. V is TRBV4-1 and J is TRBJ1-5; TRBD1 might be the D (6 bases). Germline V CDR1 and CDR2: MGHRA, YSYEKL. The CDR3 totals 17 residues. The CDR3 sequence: CAGSQDWDTYSNQPQHF. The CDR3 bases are TGCGCCGGCAGCCAAGATTGGGACACTTATAGCAATCAGCCCCAGCATTTT.

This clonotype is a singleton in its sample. The CDR3: CASSQPGPSYEQYF. The DNA for the CDR3 is TGCGCCAGCAGCCAACCGGGACCGAGCTACGAGCAGTACTTC. The chain combines TRBV4-1 with TRBJ2-7; the D gene could be TRBD1 or TRBD2 (5 bases each). CDR1 is MGHRA, CDR2 YSYEKL, per germline. This CDR3 has 14 residues. V was cut by 2 bases and J by 3 bases, with 11 bases left in between.

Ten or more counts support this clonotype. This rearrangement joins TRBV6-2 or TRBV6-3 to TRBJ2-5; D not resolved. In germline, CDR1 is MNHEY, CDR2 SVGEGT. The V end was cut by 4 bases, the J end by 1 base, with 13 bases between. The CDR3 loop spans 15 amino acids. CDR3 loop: CASSFHDEAQETQYF. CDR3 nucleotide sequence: TGTGCCAGCAGTTTCCATGACGAGGCCCAAGAGACCCAGTACTTC.